Presented here are 13 T cell receptor beta chains from one specimen sequenced in a study of blood T cell repertoires in COVID-19. The data were produced by immunoSEQ multiplex PCR, yet TCRdb's version contains in-frame clones alone and is incomplete. The table includes hundreds of thousands of clones, around 86% detected once. The sequenced sample was peripheral blood. These receptors all come from a man between 60 and 70 years old with acute or convalescent COVID-19.

The V gene is TRBV7-6, the J gene TRBJ2-7, with a weak D call TRBD1 (6 bases). This CDR3 comprises 18 residues. V dropped 0 bases and J dropped 4 bases, with 22 bases sitting between them. CDR1 and CDR2 (germline): SGHVS, FNYEAQ. CDR3 region: CASSLAPHRDPPTYEQYF. In DNA form, the CDR3 reads TGTGCCAGCAGCTTAGCGCCTCACAGGGATCCCCCTACTTACGAGCAGTACTTC.

DNA of the CDR3: TGTGCCAGCAGCGTAGCTCCTGCTAGCGGGGGGACCTTCTCCTACAATGAGCAGTTCTTC. It specifies CASSVAPASGGTFSYNEQFF. The rearrangement joins TRBV9 to TRBJ2-1; 11 positions match TRBD2. CDR1 SGDLS and CDR2 YYNGEE come from the germline V gene. J was trimmed by 0 bases and V by 0 bases; bases with no gene match: 11. The CDR3 is made up of 20 amino acids.

The chain recombines TRBV19 with TRBJ1-3; D unresolved. Trimming cost V 6 bases and J 2 bases, with 5 bases left between them. CDR1 is LNHDA, CDR2 SQIVND, per germline (reference sequence). The CDR3 sequence is 12 residues long. CDR3 nucleotides: TGTGCCAGTAGGGAGCCTGGAAACACCATATATTTT. Amino acids: CASREPGNTIYF. Using reference TRBV19 and TRBJ1-3 for the parts outside the CDR3, the full variable domain is DGGITQSPKYLFRKEGQNVTLSCEQNLNHDAMYWYRQDPGQGLRLIYYSQIVNDFQKGDIAEGYSVSREKKESFPLTVTSAQKNPTAFYLCASREPGNTIYFGEGSWLTVV.

The table lists this clone with a few counts. The chain uses TRBV18 and TRBJ2-2, with 7 bases aligning to TRBD2. The CDR3 totals 15 residues. V was pared by 2 bases and J by 7 bases, with 7 bases of the junction left unmatched. Looked up from germline, CDR1 is KGHSH and CDR2 is LQKENI. The chain's CDR3 is CASSPFTAGDGELFF. CDR3 DNA: TGTGCCAGCTCACCATTCACCGCGGGGGACGGGGAGCTGTTTTTT. Full variable domain (remainder filled in from reference TRBV18 and TRBJ2-2): NAGVMQNPRHLVRRRGQEARLRCSPMKGHSHVYWYRQLPEEGLKFMVYLQKENIIDESGMPKERFSAEFPKEGPSILRIQQVVRGDSAAYFCASSPFTAGDGELFFGEGSRLTVL.

Many counts were recorded for this clone. The chain couples TRBV27 to TRBJ1-5; 8 nucleotides line up with TRBD1. Germline CDR1 reads MNHEY; CDR2 reads SMNVEV (reference sequence). This CDR3 has 12 amino acids. V shed 6 bases, J shed 6 bases, and the junction held 1 base outside the gene matches. CDR3 sequence (DNA): TGTGCCAGCAGACAGGGGGGTCAGCCCCAGCATTTT. This translates into CASRQGGQPQHF.

This chain connects TRBV9 to TRBJ2-4; 7 nucleotides agree with TRBD1. The germline V gene has CDR1 SGDLS and CDR2 YYNGEE. The CDR3 runs to 13 residues. Germline trimming cut 2 bases from V and 6 bases from J; bases unmatched to any gene: 2. The CDR3 DNA reads as TGTGCCAGCAGCGTTTCAGGGGGAAACATTCAGTACTTC. It translates to CASSVSGGNIQYF.

CDR3 bases: TGTGCCAGCAGGACCGGGACATCTCAGAATGAGCAGTTCTTC. This codes for CASRTGTSQNEQFF. This rearrangement joins TRBV5-6 to TRBJ2-1; D may be TRBD1 (6 bases). This CDR3 is 14 amino acids long. Germline lookup yields CDR1 SGHDT and CDR2 YYEEEE. V was pared by 5 bases and J by 7 bases, with 16 bases between.

A few counts support this clone. This chain uses TRBV19 with TRBJ2-1; perhaps TRBD1 as D (6 bases). There are 15 residues in the CDR3. Germline lookup yields CDR1 LNHDA and CDR2 SQIVND (reference sequence). The V gene lost 1 base and the J gene lost 8 bases, with 15 bases spanning the gap. The CDR3 sequence: CASSIVGRGGDEQFF. In DNA form, the CDR3 reads TGTGCCAGTAGTATAGTGGGCAGGGGTGGGGATGAGCAGTTCTTC.

The rearrangement uses TRBV13 and TRBJ1-2; the D is unclear. Per germline, CDR1 PRHDT and CDR2 FYEKMQ (reference sequence). V shed 1 base and J shed 7 bases, with 16 bases lying between them. The CDR3 spans 15 residues. CDR3 residues: CASSLESGEISGYTF. CDR3 in DNA: TGTGCCAGCAGCTTAGAGTCCGGGGAGATCTCTGGCTACACCTTC.

V usage is TRBV5-1 and J usage is TRBJ2-2, with TRBD1 identical over 8 bases. Germline lookup yields CDR1 SGHRS and CDR2 YFSETQ. This CDR3 contains 14 residues. V was clipped by 4 bases and J by 4 bases; unmatched bases: 3. Written as DNA, the CDR3 is TGCGCCAGCAGCGCCGGACAGGGCACCGGGGAGCTGTTTTTT. Protein sequence: CASSAGQGTGELFF. The full variable domain, rest sourced from reference TRBV5-1 and TRBJ2-2, is KAGVTQTPRYLIKTRGQQVTLSCSPISGHRSVSWYQQTPGQGLQFLFEYFSETQRNKGNFPGRFSGRQFSNSRSEMNVSTLELGDSALYLCASSAGQGTGELFFGEGSRLTVL.

The chain joins TRBV5-1 to TRBJ1-6, with D tentatively TRBD1 (5 bases). Germline CDR1 reads SGHRS; CDR2 reads YFSETQ. V lost 3 bases and J 8 bases, leaving 15 bases between the germline ends. CDR3 length equals 15 residues. CDR3 in amino acids: CASSSLPSTDSPLHF. The CDR3 DNA is TGCGCCAGCAGCTCCTTACCATCGACAGATTCACCCCTCCACTTT.

This clone was found a few times. This sequence joins TRBV24-1 and TRBJ2-2; D might be TRBD1 (5 bases). The ends were cut back, 9 bases at V and 5 bases at J, with 15 bases in the middle. This CDR3 contains 14 residues. Germline assignment: CDR1 KGHDR and CDR2 SFDVKD. The CDR3 DNA sequence: TGTGCCACCGGCGGACAAGGGAAGACCGGGGAGCTGTTTTTT. It translates to CATGGQGKTGELFF.

The chain carries TRBV3-1 (or the pseudogene TRBV3-2) and TRBJ2-2; 7 nucleotides agree with TRBD2. Germline CDR1 LGHDT, CDR2 YNNKEL (reference sequence). The ends lost 0 bases at V and 0 bases at J; junction bases unmatched: 4. The CDR3 sequence is 17 residues long. CDR3 coding DNA: TGTGCCAGCAGCCAAGACTTGGGGGGGACGAACACCGGGGAGCTGTTTTTT. It yields the protein CASSQDLGGTNTGELFF.